This entry is about one T cell receptor beta chain. This sample stems from a study of T cell changes during pregnancy in multiple sclerosis. In germline, CDR1 is SGDLS, CDR2 YYNGEE. The junction had 10 bases not matched to a gene; V was cut back by 4 bases and J by 7 bases. This CDR3 has 16 residues. The protocol was immunoSEQ multiplex PCR, while the TCRdb copy is restricted to in-frame clones and leaves out a portion. The sample yields around 36,000 clones, 90% to 95% seen once. This material consisted of CD8+ T cells from peripheral blood mononuclear cells, taken before pregnancy. The genes are TRBV9 and TRBJ2-1; TRBD1 matches at 11 bases. The source is a female donor with multiple sclerosis, enrolled in a pregnancy study. The CDR3 bases are TGTGCCAGCAGCCTAGGAAGGGGGACAGGGGGTAATGAGCAGTTCTTC. Amino acid sequence: CASSLGRGTGGNEQFF.